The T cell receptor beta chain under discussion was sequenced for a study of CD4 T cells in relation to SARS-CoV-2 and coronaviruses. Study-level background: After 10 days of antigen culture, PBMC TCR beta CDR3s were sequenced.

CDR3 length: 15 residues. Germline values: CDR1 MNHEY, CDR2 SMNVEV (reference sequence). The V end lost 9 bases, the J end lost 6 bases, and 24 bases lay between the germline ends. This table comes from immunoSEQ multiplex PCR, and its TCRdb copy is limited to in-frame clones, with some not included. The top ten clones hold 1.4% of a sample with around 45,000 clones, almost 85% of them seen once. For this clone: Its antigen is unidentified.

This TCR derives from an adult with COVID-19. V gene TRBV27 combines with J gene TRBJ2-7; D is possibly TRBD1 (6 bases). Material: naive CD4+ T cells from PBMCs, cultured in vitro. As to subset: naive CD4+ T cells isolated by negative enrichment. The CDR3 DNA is TGTGCCAGACCGTCAGGGGCGTCCCTCCTTTTCGAGCAGTACTTC. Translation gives CARPSGASLLFEQYF.